The sequence of this T cell receptor (beta chain) was determined in a study of CD8+CD57+ T cells in acquired aplastic anemia. TCR beta VDJ combinations and CDR3 sequences were profiled from genomic DNA. TCRdb recomputed calls from the reads with MiXCR, one row per CDR3 protein. The sample lists fewer than 200,000 distinct CDR3 sequences; roughly 45% were seen once. This clonotype has a count of ten or more. Germline assignment: CDR1 ENHRY and CDR2 SYGVKD. V lost 4 bases and J lost 1, with 8 bases in between. This CDR3 comprises 13 residues. The TCR comes from a human donor in good health. The source material was sorted CD4+, CD8+, or CD8+CD57+ T cells (not recorded which) from PBMCs. The rearrangement links TRBV10-3 to TRBJ2-7; D perhaps matches TRBD1 (6 bases). The CDR3 nucleotides are TGTGCCATCAGTGTGCAGGGGTCCTACGAGCAGTACTTC. Protein: CAISVQGSYEQYF.